This T cell receptor beta chain was recovered during a study of breast tumors, draining lymph nodes, adjacent tissues. The J segment lost 5 bases and the V segment lost 6 bases, leaving 14 bases of the junction unmatched. CDR3 size: 16 residues. Germline CDR1 and CDR2: MGHDK and SYGVNS. This clonotype appeared many times. What it recognizes is unknown. Points from the study as a whole: Compared with basal-like, luminal-like tumors shared significantly more repertoire with nontumor tissue. Tumors had less TCR diversity than lymph nodes, more than nontumor tissue. The data were judged consistent with most tumor T cells coming from lymph node and expanding in tumor.

Breast cancer patients provided tissue from their axillary draining lymph nodes. TCRdb re-called the multiplex PCR reads with MiXCR, one entry per CDR3 protein. The sample yields around 300,000 distinct CDR3 sequences, more than 30% seen once. Sequencing used axillary lymph node tissue. The V and J genes are TRBV25-1 and TRBJ2-7, with 9 bases lining up with TRBD1. The clonotype originates from a female donor with breast cancer. Some clones in this sample may be carry-over from other donors' samples. The CDR3 is CASSPRFGTGINEQYF. The CDR3 DNA is TGTGCCAGCAGCCCCAGATTTGGGACAGGGATCAACGAGCAGTACTTC.